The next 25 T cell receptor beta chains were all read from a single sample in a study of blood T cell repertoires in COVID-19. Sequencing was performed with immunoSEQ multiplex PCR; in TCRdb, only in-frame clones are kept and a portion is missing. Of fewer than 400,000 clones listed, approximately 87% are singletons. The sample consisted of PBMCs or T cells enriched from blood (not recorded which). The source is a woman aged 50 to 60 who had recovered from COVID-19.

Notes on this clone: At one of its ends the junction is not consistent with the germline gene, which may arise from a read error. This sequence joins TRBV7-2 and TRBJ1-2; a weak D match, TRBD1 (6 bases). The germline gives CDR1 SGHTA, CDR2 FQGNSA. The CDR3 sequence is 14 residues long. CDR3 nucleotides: TGTGCCAGCAGCCCAACCCCTGGGGGAACAGGGACCATCTTC. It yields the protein CASSPTPGGTGTIF.

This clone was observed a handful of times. The CDR3 loop is CASSLAGTGVSYEQYF. The CDR3 nucleotides read TGTGCCAGCAGTCTCGCCGGGACAGGGGTCTCCTACGAGCAGTACTTC. The chain uses TRBV28 and TRBJ2-7, with 10 bases that match TRBD1. V trimming: 5 bases; J trimming: 0 bases; junction bases outside the gene matches: 7. The germline V gene encodes CDR1 MDHEN and CDR2 SYDVKM. CDR3 size: 16 residues.

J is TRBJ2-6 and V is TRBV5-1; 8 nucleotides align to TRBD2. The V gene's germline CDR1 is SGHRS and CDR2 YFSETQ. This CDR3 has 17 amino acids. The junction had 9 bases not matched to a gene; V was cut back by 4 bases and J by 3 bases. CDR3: CASSPQGLVIGANVLTF. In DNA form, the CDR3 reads TGCGCCAGCAGCCCCCAGGGACTAGTGATTGGGGCCAACGTCCTGACTTTC.

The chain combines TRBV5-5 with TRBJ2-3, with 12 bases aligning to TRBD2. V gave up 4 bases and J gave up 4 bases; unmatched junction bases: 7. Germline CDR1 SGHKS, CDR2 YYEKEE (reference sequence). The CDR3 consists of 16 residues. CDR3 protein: CASSRRLAGGPDTQYF. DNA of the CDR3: TGTGCCAGCAGCAGAAGGCTAGCGGGGGGGCCAGATACGCAGTATTTT.

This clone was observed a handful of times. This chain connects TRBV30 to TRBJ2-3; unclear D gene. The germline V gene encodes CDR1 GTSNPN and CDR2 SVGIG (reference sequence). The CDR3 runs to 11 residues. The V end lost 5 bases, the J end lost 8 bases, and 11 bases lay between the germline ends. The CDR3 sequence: CAWQPSATQYF. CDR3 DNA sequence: TGTGCCTGGCAGCCCAGCGCTACGCAGTATTTT.

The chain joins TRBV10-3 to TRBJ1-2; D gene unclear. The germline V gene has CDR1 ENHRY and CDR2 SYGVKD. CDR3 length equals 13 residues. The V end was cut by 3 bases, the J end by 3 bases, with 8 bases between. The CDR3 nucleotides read TGTGCCATCAGTGAAGAACGGTACTATGGCTACACCTTC. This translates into CAISEERYYGYTF.

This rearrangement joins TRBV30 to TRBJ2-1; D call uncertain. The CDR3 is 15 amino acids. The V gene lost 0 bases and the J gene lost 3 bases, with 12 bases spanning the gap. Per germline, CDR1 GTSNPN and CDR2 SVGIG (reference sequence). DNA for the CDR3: TGTGCCTGGAGTGTAAAACAGAGCCTCTACAATGAGCAGTTCTTC. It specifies CAWSVKQSLYNEQFF.

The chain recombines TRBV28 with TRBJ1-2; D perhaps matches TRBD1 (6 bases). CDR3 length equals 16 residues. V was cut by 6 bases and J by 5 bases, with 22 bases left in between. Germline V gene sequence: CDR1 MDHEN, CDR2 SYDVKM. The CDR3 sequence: CASRLTGHPITYGYTF. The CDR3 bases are TGTGCCAGCAGATTAACAGGGCATCCTATTACTTATGGCTACACCTTC.

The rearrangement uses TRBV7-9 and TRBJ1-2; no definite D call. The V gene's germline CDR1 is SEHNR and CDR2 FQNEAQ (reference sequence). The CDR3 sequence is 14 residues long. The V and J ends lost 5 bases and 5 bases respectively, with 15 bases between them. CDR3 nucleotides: TGTGCCAGCAGCCCCGGGGATCGTACGTATGGCTACACCTTC. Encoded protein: CASSPGDRTYGYTF.

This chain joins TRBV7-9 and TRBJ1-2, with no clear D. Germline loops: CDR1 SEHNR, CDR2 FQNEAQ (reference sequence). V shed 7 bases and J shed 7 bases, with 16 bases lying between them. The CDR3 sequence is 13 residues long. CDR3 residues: CASTHGARSGYTF. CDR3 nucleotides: TGTGCCAGCACCCACGGAGCTAGGAGTGGCTACACCTTC.

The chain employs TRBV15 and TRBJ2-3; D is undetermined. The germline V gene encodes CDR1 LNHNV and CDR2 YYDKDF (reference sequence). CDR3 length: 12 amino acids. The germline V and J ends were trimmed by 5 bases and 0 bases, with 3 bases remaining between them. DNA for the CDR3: TGTGCCACCAGCCGGAGCACAGATACGCAGTATTTT. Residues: CATSRSTDTQYF. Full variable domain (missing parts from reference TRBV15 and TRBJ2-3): DAMVIQNPRYQVTQFGKPVTLSCSQTLNHNVMYWYQQKSSQAPKLLFHYYDKDFNNEADTPDNFQSRRPNTSFCFLDIRSPGLGDTAMYLCATSRSTDTQYFGPGTRLTVL.

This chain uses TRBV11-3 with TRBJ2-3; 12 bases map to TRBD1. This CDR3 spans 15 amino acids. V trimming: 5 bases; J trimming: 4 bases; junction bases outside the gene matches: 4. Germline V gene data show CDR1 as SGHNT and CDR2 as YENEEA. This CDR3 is CASSLGTGGADTQYF. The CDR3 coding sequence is TGTGCCAGCAGCCTAGGGACAGGGGGCGCAGATACGCAGTATTTT.

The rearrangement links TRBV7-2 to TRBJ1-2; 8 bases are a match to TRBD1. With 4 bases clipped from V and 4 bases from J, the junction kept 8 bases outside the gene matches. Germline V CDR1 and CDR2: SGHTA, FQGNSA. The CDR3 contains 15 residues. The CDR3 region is CASSSHYGQGYGYTF. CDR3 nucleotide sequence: TGTGCCAGCAGCTCCCATTACGGACAGGGCTATGGCTACACCTTC.

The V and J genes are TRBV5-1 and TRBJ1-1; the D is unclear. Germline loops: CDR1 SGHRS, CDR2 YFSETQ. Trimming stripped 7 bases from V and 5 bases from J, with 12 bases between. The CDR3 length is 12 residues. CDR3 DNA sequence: TGCGCCAGCTCGAAGGAGGAGACTGAAGCTTTCTTT. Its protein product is CASSKEETEAFF.

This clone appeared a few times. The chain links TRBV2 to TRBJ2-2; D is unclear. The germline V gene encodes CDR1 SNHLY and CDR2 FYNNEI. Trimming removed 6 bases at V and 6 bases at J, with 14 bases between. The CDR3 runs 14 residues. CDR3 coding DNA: TGTGCCAGCAGGCAACAGAGTACACCCGGGGAGCTGTTTTTT. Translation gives CASRQQSTPGELFF.

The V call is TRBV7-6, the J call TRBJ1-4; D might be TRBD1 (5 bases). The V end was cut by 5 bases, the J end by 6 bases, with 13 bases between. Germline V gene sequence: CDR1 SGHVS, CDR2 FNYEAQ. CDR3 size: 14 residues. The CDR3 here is CASSLGGIYEKLFF. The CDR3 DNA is TGTGCCAGCAGCCTGGGGGGAATATATGAAAAACTGTTTTTT.

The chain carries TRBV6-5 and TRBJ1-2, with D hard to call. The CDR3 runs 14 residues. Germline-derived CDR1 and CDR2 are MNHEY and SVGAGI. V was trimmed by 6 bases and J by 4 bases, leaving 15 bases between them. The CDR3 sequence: CASSNDPEGYGYTF. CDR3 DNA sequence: TGTGCCAGCAGCAACGATCCGGAGGGCTATGGCTACACCTTC.

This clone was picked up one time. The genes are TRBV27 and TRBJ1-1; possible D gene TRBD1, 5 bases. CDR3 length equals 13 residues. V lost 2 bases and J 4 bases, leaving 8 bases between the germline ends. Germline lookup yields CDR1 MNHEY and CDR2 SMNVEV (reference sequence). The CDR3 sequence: CASSLQGGTEAFF. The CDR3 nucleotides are TGTGCCAGCAGTTTACAGGGAGGCACTGAAGCTTTCTTT.

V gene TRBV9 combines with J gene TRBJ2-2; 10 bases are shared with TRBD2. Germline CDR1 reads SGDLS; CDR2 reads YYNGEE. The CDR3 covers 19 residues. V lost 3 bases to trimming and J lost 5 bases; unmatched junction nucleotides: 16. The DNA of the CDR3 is TGTGCCAGCAGCGCCATCTTTCAACCCGGACTAGCGGTTACCGGGGAGCTGTTTTTT. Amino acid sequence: CASSAIFQPGLAVTGELFF.

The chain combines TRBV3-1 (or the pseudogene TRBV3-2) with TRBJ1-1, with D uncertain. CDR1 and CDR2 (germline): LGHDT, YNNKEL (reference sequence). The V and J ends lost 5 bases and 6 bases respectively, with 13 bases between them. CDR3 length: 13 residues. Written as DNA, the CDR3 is TGTGCCAGCAGCTCGACCATCGGGGCTGAAGCTTTCTTT. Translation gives CASSSTIGAEAFF.

CDR3 nucleotides: TGTGCCAGCAGTTTACCGGGGTCGGGAGCTTTCTTT. Translation gives CASSLPGSGAFF. The chain recombines TRBV12-3 or TRBV12-4 with TRBJ1-1; D ambiguous. V lost 2 bases to trimming and J lost 10 bases, with 11 bases between them. CDR3 length: 12 residues.

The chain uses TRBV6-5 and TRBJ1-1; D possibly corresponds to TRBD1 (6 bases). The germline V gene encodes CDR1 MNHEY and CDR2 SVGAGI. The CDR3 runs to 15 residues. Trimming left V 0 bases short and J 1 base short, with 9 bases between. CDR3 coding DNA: TGTGCCAGCAGTTACTCTACCAGGGGGAACACTGAAGCTTTCTTT. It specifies CASSYSTRGNTEAFF.

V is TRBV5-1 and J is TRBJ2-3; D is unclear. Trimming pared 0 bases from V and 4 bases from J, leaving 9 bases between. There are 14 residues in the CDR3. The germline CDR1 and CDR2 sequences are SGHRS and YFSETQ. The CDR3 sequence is CASSLAWRPDTQYF. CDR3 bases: TGCGCCAGCAGCTTGGCCTGGAGACCAGATACGCAGTATTTT.

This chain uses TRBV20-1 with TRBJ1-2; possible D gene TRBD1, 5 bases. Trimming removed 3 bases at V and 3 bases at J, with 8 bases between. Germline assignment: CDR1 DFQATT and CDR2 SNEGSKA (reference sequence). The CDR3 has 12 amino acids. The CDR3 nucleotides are TGCAGTGCTAGTGGGGGGGACTATGGCTACACCTTC. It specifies CSASGGDYGYTF.

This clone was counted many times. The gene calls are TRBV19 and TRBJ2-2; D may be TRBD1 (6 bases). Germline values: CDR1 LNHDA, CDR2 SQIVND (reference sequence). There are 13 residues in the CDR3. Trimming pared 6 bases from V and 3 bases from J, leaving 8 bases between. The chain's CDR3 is CASRTGYTGELFF. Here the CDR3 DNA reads TGTGCCAGTAGAACAGGGTACACCGGGGAGCTGTTTTTT.